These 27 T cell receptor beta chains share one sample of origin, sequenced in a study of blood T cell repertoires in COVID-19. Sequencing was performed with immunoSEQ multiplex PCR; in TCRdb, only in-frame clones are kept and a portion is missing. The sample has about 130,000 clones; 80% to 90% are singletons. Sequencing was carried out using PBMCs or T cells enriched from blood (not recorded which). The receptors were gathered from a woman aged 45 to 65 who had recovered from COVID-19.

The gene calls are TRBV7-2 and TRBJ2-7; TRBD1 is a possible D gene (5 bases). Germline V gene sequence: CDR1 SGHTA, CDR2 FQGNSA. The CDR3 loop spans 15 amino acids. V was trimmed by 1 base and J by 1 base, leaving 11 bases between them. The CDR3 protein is CASSLDDRTSYEQYF. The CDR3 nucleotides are TGTGCCAGCAGCTTAGATGACAGAACGTCCTACGAGCAGTACTTC.

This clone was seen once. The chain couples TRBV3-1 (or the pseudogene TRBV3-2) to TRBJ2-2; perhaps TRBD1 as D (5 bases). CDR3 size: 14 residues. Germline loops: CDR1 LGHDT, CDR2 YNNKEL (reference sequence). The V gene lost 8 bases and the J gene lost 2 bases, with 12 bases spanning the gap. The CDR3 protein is CASEQEINTGELFF. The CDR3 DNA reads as TGTGCCAGCGAACAGGAAATTAACACCGGGGAGCTGTTTTTT.

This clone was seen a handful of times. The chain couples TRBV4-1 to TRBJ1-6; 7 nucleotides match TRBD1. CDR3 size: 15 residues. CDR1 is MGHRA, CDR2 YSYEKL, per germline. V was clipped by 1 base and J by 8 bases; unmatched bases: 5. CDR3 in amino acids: CASSQAGGWDSPLHF. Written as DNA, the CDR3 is TGCGCCAGCAGCCAAGCAGGGGGGTGGGATTCACCCCTCCACTTT.

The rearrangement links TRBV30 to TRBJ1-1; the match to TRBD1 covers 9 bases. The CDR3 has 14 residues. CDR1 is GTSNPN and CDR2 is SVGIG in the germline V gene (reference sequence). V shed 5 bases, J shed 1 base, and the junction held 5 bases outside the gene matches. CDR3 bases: TGTGCCTGGGGGACAGGGTTATCGAACACTGAAGCTTTCTTT. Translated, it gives CAWGTGLSNTEAFF.

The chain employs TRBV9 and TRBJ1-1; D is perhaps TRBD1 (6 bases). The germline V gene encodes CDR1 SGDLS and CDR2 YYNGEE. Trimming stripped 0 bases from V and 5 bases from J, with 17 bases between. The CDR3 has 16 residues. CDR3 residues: CASSVGSGGAGTEAFF. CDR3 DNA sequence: TGTGCCAGCAGCGTAGGATCGGGGGGGGCTGGGACTGAAGCTTTCTTT. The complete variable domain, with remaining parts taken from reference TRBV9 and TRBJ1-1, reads DSGVTQTPKHLITATGQRVTLRCSPRSGDLSVYWYQQSLDQGLQFLIQYYNGEERAKGNILERFSAQQFPDLHSELNLSSLELGDSALYFCASSVGSGGAGTEAFFGQGTRLTVV.

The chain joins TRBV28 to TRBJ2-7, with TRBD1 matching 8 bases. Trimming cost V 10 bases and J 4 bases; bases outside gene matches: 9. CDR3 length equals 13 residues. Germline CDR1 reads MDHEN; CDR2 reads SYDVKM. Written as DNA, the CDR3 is TGTGCCACCCTGGTGGACAGGGCTTACGAGCAGTACTTC. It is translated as CATLVDRAYEQYF.

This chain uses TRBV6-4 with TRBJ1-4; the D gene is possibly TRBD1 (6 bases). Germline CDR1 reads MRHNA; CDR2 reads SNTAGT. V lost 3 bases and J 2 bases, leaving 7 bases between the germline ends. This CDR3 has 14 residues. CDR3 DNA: TGTGCCAGCAGTGAAACAGGGACTAATGAAAAACTGTTTTTT. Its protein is CASSETGTNEKLFF.

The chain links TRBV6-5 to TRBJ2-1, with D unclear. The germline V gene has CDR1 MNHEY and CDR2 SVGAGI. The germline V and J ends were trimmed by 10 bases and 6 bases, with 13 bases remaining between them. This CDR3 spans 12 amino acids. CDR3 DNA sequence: TGTGCCACCTCTGGGCCTTTCAATGAGCAGTTCTTC. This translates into CATSGPFNEQFF.

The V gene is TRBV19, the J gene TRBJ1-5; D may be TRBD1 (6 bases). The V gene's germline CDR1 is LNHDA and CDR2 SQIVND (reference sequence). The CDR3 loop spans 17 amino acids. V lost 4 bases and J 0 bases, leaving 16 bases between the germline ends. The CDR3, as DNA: TGTGCCAGTAGTACGCCCGGGACATGGGATAGCAATCAGCCCCAGCATTTT. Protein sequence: CASSTPGTWDSNQPQHF. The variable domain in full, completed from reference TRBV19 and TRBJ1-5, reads DGGITQSPKYLFRKEGQNVTLSCEQNLNHDAMYWYRQDPGQGLRLIYYSQIVNDFQKGDIAEGYSVSREKKESFPLTVTSAQKNPTAFYLCASSTPGTWDSNQPQHFGDGTRLSIL.

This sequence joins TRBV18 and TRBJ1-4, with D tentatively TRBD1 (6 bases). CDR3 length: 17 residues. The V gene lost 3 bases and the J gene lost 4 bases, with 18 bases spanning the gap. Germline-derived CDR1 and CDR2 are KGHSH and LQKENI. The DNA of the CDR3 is TGTGCCAGCTCACCCTTCCTCGACAGGACCCATAATGAAAAACTGTTTTTT. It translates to CASSPFLDRTHNEKLFF.

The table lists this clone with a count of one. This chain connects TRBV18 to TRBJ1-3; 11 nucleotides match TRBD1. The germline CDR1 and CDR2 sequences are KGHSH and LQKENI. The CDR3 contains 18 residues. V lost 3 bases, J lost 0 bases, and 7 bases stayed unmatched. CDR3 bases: TGTGCCAGCTCACCCCCCGGGACAGGGGGACCCTCTGGAAACACCATATATTTT. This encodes CASSPPGTGGPSGNTIYF.

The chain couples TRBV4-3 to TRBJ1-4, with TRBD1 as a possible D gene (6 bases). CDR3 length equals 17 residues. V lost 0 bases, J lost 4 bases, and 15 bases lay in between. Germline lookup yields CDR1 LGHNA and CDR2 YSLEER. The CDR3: CASSQDPRGGINEKLFF. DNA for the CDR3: TGCGCCAGCAGCCAAGATCCCCGAGGGGGAATTAATGAAAAACTGTTTTTT.

DNA for the CDR3: TGTGCCTGGAGCTCCTCTGGAAACACCATATATTTT. Encoded protein: CAWSSSGNTIYF. The chain is built from TRBV30 and TRBJ1-3; D ambiguous. Trimming shortened V by 3 bases and J by 0 bases, and 3 bases separated the two germline ends. CDR1 is GTSNPN, CDR2 SVGIG, per germline (reference sequence). This CDR3 is 12 amino acids long. Supplemented by reference TRBV30 and TRBJ1-3, the full variable domain reads SQTIHQWPATLVQPVGSPLSLECTVEGTSNPNLYWYRQAAGRGLQLLFYSVGIGQISSEVPQNLSASRPQDRQFILSSKKLLLSDSGFYLCAWSSSGNTIYFGEGSWLTVV.

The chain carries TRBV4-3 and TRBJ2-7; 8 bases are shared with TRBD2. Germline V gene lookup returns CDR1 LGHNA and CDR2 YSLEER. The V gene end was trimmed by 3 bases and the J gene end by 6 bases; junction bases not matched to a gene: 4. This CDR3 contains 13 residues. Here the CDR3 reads CASSHPTSGEQYF. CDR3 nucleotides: TGCGCCAGCAGCCATCCCACTAGCGGCGAGCAGTACTTC.

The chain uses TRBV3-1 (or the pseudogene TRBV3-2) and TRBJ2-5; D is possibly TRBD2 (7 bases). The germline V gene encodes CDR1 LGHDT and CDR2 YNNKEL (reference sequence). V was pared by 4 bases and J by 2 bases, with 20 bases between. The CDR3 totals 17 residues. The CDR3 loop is CASSPPAGAPKQETQYF. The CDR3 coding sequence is TGTGCCAGCAGCCCCCCGGCGGGGGCGCCCAAGCAAGAGACCCAGTACTTC.

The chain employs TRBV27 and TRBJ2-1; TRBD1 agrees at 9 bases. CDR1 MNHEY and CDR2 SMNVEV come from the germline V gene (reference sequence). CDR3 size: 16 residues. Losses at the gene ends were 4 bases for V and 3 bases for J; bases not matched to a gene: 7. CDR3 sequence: CASSSVGTGYYNEQFF. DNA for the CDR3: TGTGCCAGCAGTTCTGTGGGGACAGGGTACTACAATGAGCAGTTCTTC.

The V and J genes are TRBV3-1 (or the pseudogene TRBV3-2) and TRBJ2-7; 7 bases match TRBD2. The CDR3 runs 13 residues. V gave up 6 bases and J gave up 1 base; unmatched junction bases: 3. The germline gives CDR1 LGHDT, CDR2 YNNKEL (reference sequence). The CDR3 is CASRPGGSYEQYF. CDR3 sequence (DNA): TGTGCCAGCAGACCGGGGGGATCCTACGAGCAGTACTTC.

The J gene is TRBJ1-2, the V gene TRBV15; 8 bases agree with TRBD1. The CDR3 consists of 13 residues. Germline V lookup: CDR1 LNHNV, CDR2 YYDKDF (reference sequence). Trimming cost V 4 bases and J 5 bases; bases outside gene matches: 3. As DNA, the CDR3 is TGTGCCACCAGCATACAGGGGGGGTATGGCTACACCTTC. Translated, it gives CATSIQGGYGYTF.

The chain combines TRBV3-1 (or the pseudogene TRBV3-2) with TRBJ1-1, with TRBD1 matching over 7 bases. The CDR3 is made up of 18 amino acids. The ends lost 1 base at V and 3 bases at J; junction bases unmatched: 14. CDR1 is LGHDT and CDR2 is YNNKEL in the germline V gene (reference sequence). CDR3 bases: TGTGCCAGCAGCCAAGTTACAGGGGTCGACGCCGGGGACACTGAAGCTTTCTTT. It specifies CASSQVTGVDAGDTEAFF.

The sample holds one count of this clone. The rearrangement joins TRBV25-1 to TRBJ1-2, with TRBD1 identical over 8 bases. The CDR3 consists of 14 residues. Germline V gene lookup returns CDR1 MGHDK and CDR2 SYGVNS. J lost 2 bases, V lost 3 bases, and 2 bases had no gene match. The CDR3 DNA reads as TGTGCCAGCAGTGACAGGGGGCGGAACTATGGCTACACCTTC. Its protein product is CASSDRGRNYGYTF.

This CDR3 is CASSFGDRATNEKLFF. CDR3 bases: TGTGCCAGCAGCTTCGGGGACAGGGCAACTAATGAAAAACTGTTTTTT. The V and J genes are TRBV5-4 and TRBJ1-4, with 9 bases lining up with TRBD1. The CDR3 is made up of 16 amino acids. J was trimmed by 0 bases and V by 2 bases; bases with no gene match: 2. Germline assignment: CDR1 SGHNT and CDR2 YYREEE (reference sequence).

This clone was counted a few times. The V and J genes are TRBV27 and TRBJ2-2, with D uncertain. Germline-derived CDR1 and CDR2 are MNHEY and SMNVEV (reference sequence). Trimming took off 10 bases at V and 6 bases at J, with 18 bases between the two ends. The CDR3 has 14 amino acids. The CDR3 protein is CATKVGLGPGELFF. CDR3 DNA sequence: TGTGCCACCAAAGTGGGTCTAGGTCCCGGGGAGCTGTTTTTT.

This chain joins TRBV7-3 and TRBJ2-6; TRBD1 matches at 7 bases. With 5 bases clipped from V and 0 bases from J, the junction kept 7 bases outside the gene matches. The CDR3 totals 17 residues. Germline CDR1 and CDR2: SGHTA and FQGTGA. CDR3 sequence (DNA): TGTGCCAGCAGCCTGCAACAGGGGTTCTCTGGGGCCAACGTCCTGACTTTC. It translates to CASSLQQGFSGANVLTF.

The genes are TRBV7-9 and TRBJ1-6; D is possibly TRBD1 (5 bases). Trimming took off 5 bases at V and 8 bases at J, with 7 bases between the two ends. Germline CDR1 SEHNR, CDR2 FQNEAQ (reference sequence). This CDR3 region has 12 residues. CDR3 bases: TGTGCCAGCAGCGTACAGGATTCACCCCTCCACTTT. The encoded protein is CASSVQDSPLHF.

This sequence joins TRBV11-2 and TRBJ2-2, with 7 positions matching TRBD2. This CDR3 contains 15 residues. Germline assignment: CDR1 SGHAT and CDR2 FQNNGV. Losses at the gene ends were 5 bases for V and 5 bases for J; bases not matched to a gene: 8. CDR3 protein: CASSHGPAGTGELFF. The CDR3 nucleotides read TGTGCCAGCAGCCACGGCCCAGCGGGGACCGGGGAGCTGTTTTTT.

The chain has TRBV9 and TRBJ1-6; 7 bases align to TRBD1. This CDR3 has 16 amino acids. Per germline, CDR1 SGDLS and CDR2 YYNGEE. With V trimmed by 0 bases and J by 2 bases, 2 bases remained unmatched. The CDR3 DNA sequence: TGTGCCAGCAGCGTAGGGGACAGTACCTATAATTCACCCCTCCACTTT. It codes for CASSVGDSTYNSPLHF. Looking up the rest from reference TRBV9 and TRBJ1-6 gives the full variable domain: DSGVTQTPKHLITATGQRVTLRCSPRSGDLSVYWYQQSLDQGLQFLIQYYNGEERAKGNILERFSAQQFPDLHSELNLSSLELGDSALYFCASSVGDSTYNSPLHFGNGTRLTVT.

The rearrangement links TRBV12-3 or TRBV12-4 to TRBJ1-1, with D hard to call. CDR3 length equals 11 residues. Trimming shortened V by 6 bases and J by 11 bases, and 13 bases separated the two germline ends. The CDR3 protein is CASSSKFVAFF. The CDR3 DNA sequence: TGTGCCAGCAGCTCTAAGTTTGTGGCTTTCTTT.